This passage covers 27 T cell receptor beta chains from one sample sequenced in a study of blood T cells in healthy people across ages. The second PCR ran about 6 to 12 cycles with a sample-barcoded 5' primer and J-beta primers. TCRdb ran MiXCR on the 5' RACE reads and lists one entry per CDR3 protein. The data contain 1.5 million to 2 million distinct CDR3 sequences, around 35% of them singletons. Sequencing input: blood. These receptors all stem from a woman in her 30s in good health.

V and J are TRBV12-3 or TRBV12-4 and TRBJ1-1; D is uncertain. V lost 1 base and J lost 1, with 10 bases in between. The CDR3 is 15 residues long. CDR3 nucleotide sequence: TGTGCCAGCAGTTTAGTTGGCTTCCCGAACACTGAAGCTTTCTTT. Its protein product is CASSLVGFPNTEAFF.

V usage is TRBV13 and J usage is TRBJ2-1; D possibly uses TRBD1 or TRBD2 (5 bases each). The J call could be wrong; TRBJ2-7 is a better fit for the DNA end. The CDR3 is made up of 13 amino acids. Germline-derived CDR1 and CDR2 are PRHDT and FYEKMQ (reference sequence). The DNA for the CDR3 is TGTGCCAGCAGCCCCGGGGCTTACAATGAGCAGTACTTC. This codes for CASSPGAYNEQYF.

In its sample, this clonotype was seen a few times. The chain combines TRBV7-3 with TRBJ2-1; D uncertain. Germline CDR1 and CDR2: SGHTA and FQGTGA. The CDR3 extends over 13 amino acids. Trimming cost V 3 bases and J 6 bases, with 9 bases left between them. The CDR3, as DNA: TGTGCCAGCAGCTTCACCTCAGTCAATGAGCAGTTCTTC. Its protein product is CASSFTSVNEQFF.

This clonotype was seen only a few times. The chain joins TRBV7-8 to TRBJ2-7; D may be TRBD2 (6 bases). V was pared by 3 bases and J by 1 base, with 13 bases between. CDR1 and CDR2 from the germline V gene are SGHVS and FQNEAQ. The CDR3 contains 15 residues. The CDR3 coding sequence is TGTGCCAGCAGCTTGGACGAGCGGGCTTCCTACGAGCAGTACTTC. This translates into CASSLDERASYEQYF. The entire variable domain, with the rest obtained from reference TRBV7-8 and TRBJ2-7, is as follows: GAGVSQSPRYKVAKRGQDVALRCDPISGHVSLFWYQQALGQGPEFLTYFQNEAQLDKSGLPSDRFFAERPEGSVSTLKIQRTQQEDSAVYLCASSLDERASYEQYFGPGTRLTVT.

This clonotype came up a few times. One end of the junction fails to match germline, which may point to a read error. The rearrangement joins TRBV9 to TRBJ2-1; D may be TRBD2 (5 bases). The CDR3 has 16 residues. Germline-derived CDR1 and CDR2 are SGDLS and YYNGEE. The CDR3 bases are TGTGTCAGCAGCGCAGGTAGTGGAGGCTTACACAATGAGCAGTTCTTC. It specifies CVSSAGSGGLHNEQFF.

The chain carries TRBV7-2 and TRBJ2-7, with D unclear. Gene TRBJ2-5 matches the end of the DNA better, so the J call may be wrong. The CDR3 is 15 residues long. CDR1 and CDR2 (germline): SGHTA, FQGNSA. CDR3 bases: TGTGCCAGCAGCTTAGGGGCGGTGGGCCAAGAGACCCAGTACTTC. Translation gives CASSLGAVGQETQYF.

Comments on this clonotype: This clone may be a read error of a much larger clone one base away. This chain links TRBV27 with TRBJ2-4; D unresolved. The J call is in doubt because the DNA end fits TRBJ2-7 better. CDR1 and CDR2 from the germline V gene are MNHEY and SMNVEV (reference sequence). The CDR3 contains 14 residues. CDR3 protein: CASSPGDWLNEQYF. CDR3 nucleotide sequence: TGTGCCAGCAGTCCGGGTGACTGGCTCAACGAGCAGTACTTC.

This clonotype was counted at least ten times. The chain carries TRBV6-5 and TRBJ2-4, with D possibly being TRBD2 (6 bases). The CDR3 extends over 17 amino acids. The V and J ends lost 0 bases and 1 base respectively, with 13 bases between them. CDR1 and CDR2 (germline): MNHEY, SVGAGI. CDR3 coding DNA: TGTGCCAGCAGTTACTCTGGGAGGCCGTCGGCCAAAAACATTCAGTACTTC. This gives the protein CASSYSGRPSAKNIQYF.

This clonotype was observed a few times. The genes are TRBV28 and TRBJ2-7; 11 bases are shared with TRBD2. Germline-derived CDR1 and CDR2 are MDHEN and SYDVKM. This CDR3 comprises 18 residues. The trim removed 6 bases at V and 6 bases at J, leaving 19 bases unmatched. DNA of the CDR3: TGTGCCAGCAGCGATGCACGACAGGGTAGCGGGAGGGTAGGCGAGCAGTACTTC. This gives the protein CASSDARQGSGRVGEQYF.

This clonotype was counted ten times or more. The chain uses TRBV6-5 and TRBJ2-1; 10 nucleotides agree with TRBD1. V lost 7 bases, J lost 2 bases, and 5 bases stayed unmatched. Germline values: CDR1 MNHEY, CDR2 SVGAGI. This CDR3 is 15 amino acids long. CDR3 bases: TGTGCCAGCAAAGAGACAGGGGGCCCCTACAATGAGCAGTTCTTC. It encodes CASKETGGPYNEQFF.

The chain carries TRBV6-1 and TRBJ2-7; D unresolved. The V gene's germline CDR1 is MNHNS and CDR2 SASEGT. The CDR3 loop spans 14 amino acids. The V gene lost 7 bases and the J gene lost 5 bases, with 18 bases spanning the gap. Here the CDR3 DNA reads TGTGCCAGCACTGAGCCCCCCGACACCCACGAGCAGTACTTC. It specifies CASTEPPDTHEQYF.

Remarks on this clonotype: A much larger clone is a single base away; this may be a read error. The rearrangement links TRBV2 to TRBJ2-3; 13 bases are a match to TRBD2. Trimming took 6 bases from V and 1 from J; bases not matched to a gene: 4. The V gene's germline CDR1 is SNHLY and CDR2 FYNNEI. This CDR3 has 16 residues. DNA for the CDR3: TGTGCCAGCAGACCCACTAGCGGGGGGGGCACAGATACGCAGTATTTT. It yields the protein CASRPTSGGGTDTQYF.

The chain is built from TRBV28 and TRBJ2-5, with TRBD1 matching over 8 bases. J was trimmed by 5 bases and V by 7 bases; bases with no gene match: 6. This CDR3 is built from 13 residues. From germline, CDR1 is MDHEN and CDR2 SYDVKM. DNA of the CDR3: TGTGCCAGCACCCCCAGGGGGCAGGAGACCCAGTACTTC. Encoded protein: CASTPRGQETQYF.

This clonotype was seen only a few times. The CDR3 DNA sequence: TGTGCCAGCAGCGTAGCTGGACAGGAGGACGAGCAGTACTTC. This sequence encodes CASSVAGQEDEQYF. The V call is TRBV9, the J call TRBJ2-7; 7 bases agree with TRBD1. Germline CDR1 is SGDLS and CDR2 is YYNGEE. The CDR3 has 14 residues. V shed 0 bases and J 5 bases; nucleotides not matched to a gene: 5.

This clonotype has a handful of counts. V gene TRBV6-2 or TRBV6-3 combines with J gene TRBJ2-5, with 9 bases fitting TRBD2. This CDR3 is built from 15 residues. CDR1 and CDR2 from the germline V gene are MNHEY and SVGEGT. V was pared by 5 bases and J by 2 bases, with 6 bases of the junction left unmatched. For the CDR3, the DNA is TGTGCCAGCAGTCCCGAGCGGGGGGTACAAGAGACCCAGTACTTC. Translated: CASSPERGVQETQYF.

This chain joins TRBV6-1 and TRBJ2-7; 10 bases match TRBD2. The CDR3 length is 15 residues. Germline assignment: CDR1 MNHNS and CDR2 SASEGT. Trimming took 6 bases from V and 2 from J; bases not matched to a gene: 7. DNA of the CDR3: TGTGCCAGCAGAGATCGACTAGCGGGTACCTACGAGCAGTACTTC. This gives the protein CASRDRLAGTYEQYF.

The V call is TRBV11-2, the J call TRBJ2-4; 7 positions match TRBD2. The CDR3 length is 16 residues. The germline CDR1 and CDR2 sequences are SGHAT and FQNNGV. The V gene end was trimmed by 1 base and the J gene end by 9 bases; junction bases not matched to a gene: 12. CDR3 bases: TGTGCCAGCAGCTTAGTAGCCGGGAGACTAGCTGGCATTCAGTACTTC. It is translated as CASSLVAGRLAGIQYF. Full variable domain (missing parts from reference TRBV11-2 and TRBJ2-4): EAGVAQSPRYKIIEKRQSVAFWCNPISGHATLYWYQQILGQGPKLLIQFQNNGVVDDSQLPKDRFSAERLKGVDSTLKIQPAKLEDSAVYLCASSLVAGRLAGIQYFGAGTRLSVL.

The CDR3 protein is CASSLHLNTEAFF. As DNA, the CDR3 is TGTGCCAGCAGTTTGCATCTGAACACTGAAGCTTTCTTT. The rearrangement uses TRBV27 and TRBJ1-1; D gene unclear. The CDR3 is 13 residues long. From germline, CDR1 is MNHEY and CDR2 SMNVEV (reference sequence). Trimming took off 3 bases at V and 0 bases at J, with 5 bases between the two ends.

This clonotype has only a few counts. V gene TRBV20-1 combines with J gene TRBJ2-7; D remains unclear. This CDR3 is built from 14 residues. Germline CDR1 DFQATT, CDR2 SNEGSKA (reference sequence). Trimming left V 5 bases short and J 6 bases short, with 20 bases between. CDR3 protein: CSAPTDLTPLEQYF. In DNA form, the CDR3 reads TGCAGTGCTCCCACGGACCTGACCCCCCTCGAGCAGTACTTC.

V is TRBV20-1 and J is TRBJ1-6, with D unresolved. V was clipped by 2 bases and J by 6 bases, with 8 bases between them. Germline V gene sequence: CDR1 DFQATT, CDR2 SNEGSKA (reference sequence). CDR3 length equals 13 residues. This CDR3 reads CSARRKPNSPLHF. The CDR3 nucleotides are TGCAGTGCTAGACGGAAGCCTAATTCACCCCTCCACTTT.

This clonotype came up many times. This rearrangement joins TRBV29-1 to TRBJ2-7, with TRBD2 matching over 10 bases. CDR3 length: 13 residues. CDR1 is SQVTM, CDR2 ANQGSEA, per germline. The J segment lost 4 bases and the V segment lost 5 bases, leaving 5 bases of the junction unmatched. The CDR3 loop reads CSVSSGRGYEQYF. The CDR3 bases are TGCAGCGTTTCTAGCGGGAGAGGATACGAGCAGTACTTC.

This clonotype has only a few counts. This chain links TRBV11-2 with TRBJ2-7; 11 bases fit TRBD2. The V gene's germline CDR1 is SGHAT and CDR2 FQNNGV. The V gene end was trimmed by 4 bases and the J gene end by 0 bases; junction bases not matched to a gene: 5. The CDR3 runs 16 residues. The CDR3 DNA reads as TGTGCCAGCAGCTACGGGACTAGCGGTAGCTCCTACGAGCAGTACTTC. Amino acid sequence: CASSYGTSGSSYEQYF.

This sequence joins TRBV10-3 and TRBJ1-6; TRBD1 matches 8 bases. The V and J ends lost 7 bases and 8 bases, in that order; junction bases with no gene match: 7. The V gene's germline CDR1 is ENHRY and CDR2 SYGVKD. CDR3 length: 14 amino acids. Here the CDR3 reads CAITPDRVDSPLHF. CDR3 in DNA: TGTGCCATCACCCCGGACAGGGTTGATTCACCCCTCCACTTT.

J is TRBJ2-1 and V is TRBV20-1, with D perhaps matching TRBD1 or TRBD2 (5 bases each). The V gene's germline CDR1 is DFQATT and CDR2 SNEGSKA (reference sequence). The germline V and J ends were trimmed by 0 bases and 4 bases, with 22 bases remaining between them. This CDR3 spans 18 amino acids. CDR3 region: CSARDRDTGAGVYNEQFF. Written as DNA, the CDR3 is TGCAGTGCTAGAGACCGAGATACCGGGGCGGGTGTATACAATGAGCAGTTCTTC.

The rearrangement links TRBV3-1 to TRBJ2-7; D assignment may be TRBD1 or TRBD2 (5 bases each). The CDR3 contains 17 residues. Germline values: CDR1 LGHDT, CDR2 YNNKEL (reference sequence). Trimming shortened V by 0 bases and J by 3 bases, and 18 bases separated the two germline ends. In DNA form, the CDR3 reads TGTGCCAGCAGCCAAGAGAGGGGAGCAAAGGGGTACTACGAGCAGTACTTC. Its translation: CASSQERGAKGYYEQYF.

As for this clonotype: No conserved phenylalanine or tryptophan is present at the end of the CDR3, so a read error is the likely explanation. The rearrangement links TRBV27 to TRBJ2-5; 13 nucleotides line up with TRBD2. The CDR3 has 15 amino acids. V was clipped by 5 bases and J by 6 bases; unmatched bases: 6. The germline V gene has CDR1 MNHEY and CDR2 SMNVEV (reference sequence). CDR3 DNA sequence: TGTGCCAGCAGTCCTTTGACTAGCGGGGGGAAGACCCAGTACGTC. Translation gives CASSPLTSGGKTQYV.

This clonotype occurred many times. The J gene is TRBJ2-7, the V gene TRBV10-3; TRBD2 aligns across 7 bases. The CDR3 loop spans 14 amino acids. Germline CDR1 is ENHRY and CDR2 is SYGVKD. V dropped 2 bases and J dropped 2; count of bases not matched to a gene: 3. CDR3 loop: CAISESGKPYEQYF. The CDR3 coding sequence is TGTGCCATCAGTGAGAGCGGGAAACCCTACGAGCAGTACTTC.